Presented here are 4 T cell receptor beta chains from one specimen sequenced in a study of blood T cell repertoires in COVID-19. Sequencing was performed with immunoSEQ multiplex PCR; in TCRdb, only in-frame clones are kept and a portion is missing. The sample holds 230,000 or so clones, about four fifths seen once. Material: peripheral blood. The receptors come from a man aged 40-50 years with active or convalescent COVID-19.

The chain links TRBV30 to TRBJ2-6; 8 bases match TRBD1. The CDR3 loop spans 16 amino acids. The ends lost 4 bases at V and 3 bases at J; junction bases unmatched: 8. Germline-derived CDR1 and CDR2 are GTSNPN and SVGIG (reference sequence). Here the CDR3 reads CAWTADRAFGANVLTF. As DNA, the CDR3 is TGTGCCTGGACCGCGGACAGGGCGTTTGGGGCCAACGTCCTGACTTTC.

The V gene is TRBV19, the J gene TRBJ2-2; D may be TRBD1 (5 bases). CDR3 length: 12 residues. Germline V gene sequence: CDR1 LNHDA, CDR2 SQIVND (reference sequence). V lost 8 bases, J lost 6 bases, and 10 bases lay in between. The DNA of the CDR3 is TGTGCCAGTGTGAACAGGCCCGGGGAGCTGTTTTTT. This codes for CASVNRPGELFF.

The chain recombines TRBV7-2 with TRBJ1-6; 9 bases are a match to TRBD1. The CDR3 sequence is 14 residues long. V lost 3 bases and J lost 7; bases outside the gene matches: 1. CDR1 is SGHTA and CDR2 is FQGNSA in the germline V gene. The CDR3 DNA follows: TGTGCCAGCAGCTTCGGGACAGGGAATTCACCCCTCCACTTT. It yields the protein CASSFGTGNSPLHF.

CDR3 region: CATSNRQGFSDTQYF. The CDR3, as DNA: TGTGCCACCAGCAACCGACAGGGTTTCTCAGATACGCAGTATTTT. The chain uses TRBV15 and TRBJ2-3; TRBD1 aligns across 7 bases. V lost 4 bases to trimming and J lost 4 bases; unmatched junction nucleotides: 8. CDR3 length: 15 residues. From germline, CDR1 is LNHNV and CDR2 YYDKDF (reference sequence). Looking up the rest from reference TRBV15 and TRBJ2-3 gives the full variable domain: DAMVIQNPRYQVTQFGKPVTLSCSQTLNHNVMYWYQQKSSQAPKLLFHYYDKDFNNEADTPDNFQSRRPNTSFCFLDIRSPGLGDTAMYLCATSNRQGFSDTQYFGPGTRLTVL.